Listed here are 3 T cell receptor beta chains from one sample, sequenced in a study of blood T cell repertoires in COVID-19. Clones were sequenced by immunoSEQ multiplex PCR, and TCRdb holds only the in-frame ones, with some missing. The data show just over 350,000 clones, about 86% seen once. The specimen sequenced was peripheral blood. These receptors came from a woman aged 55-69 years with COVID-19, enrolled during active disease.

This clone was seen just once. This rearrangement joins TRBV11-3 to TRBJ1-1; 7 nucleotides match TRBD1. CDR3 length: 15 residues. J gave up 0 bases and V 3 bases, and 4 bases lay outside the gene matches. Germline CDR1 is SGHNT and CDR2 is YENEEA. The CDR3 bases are TGTGCCAGCAGCTTGAACAGGGGATTGAACACTGAAGCTTTCTTT. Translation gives CASSLNRGLNTEAFF.

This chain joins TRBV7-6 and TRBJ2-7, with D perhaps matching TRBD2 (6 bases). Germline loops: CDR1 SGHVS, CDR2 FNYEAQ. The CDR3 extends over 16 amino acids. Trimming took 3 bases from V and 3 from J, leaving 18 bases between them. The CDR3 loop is CASSFPGGEIGYEQYF. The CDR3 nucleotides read TGTGCCAGCAGCTTTCCGGGCGGGGAGATAGGCTACGAGCAGTACTTC.

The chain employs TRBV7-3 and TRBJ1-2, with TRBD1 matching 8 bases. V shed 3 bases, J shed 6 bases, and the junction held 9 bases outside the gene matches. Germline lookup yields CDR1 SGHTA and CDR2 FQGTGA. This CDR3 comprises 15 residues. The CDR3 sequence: CASSLDAGGENGYTF. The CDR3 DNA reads TGTGCCAGCAGCTTGGACGCAGGGGGCGAAAATGGCTACACCTTC.